Below, 10 T cell receptor beta chains from the same sample are listed, as sequenced in a study of T cell clonality in common variable immunodeficiency. Some clones are missing from TCRdb's copy, which holds only in-frame ones; the method was immunoSEQ multiplex PCR. Listed here are some 50,000 clones without any singletons, the top ten holding about 6%. Sample: peripheral blood mononuclear cells. The receptors were gathered from a person aged 18-69 years in good health.

This clone was detected ten times or more. Coverage ceases 3 residues before the CDR3 finishes, and the germline J gene fills in the end. The genes are TRBV20-1 and TRBJ2-5; 9 bases fit TRBD2. This CDR3 has 14 amino acids. V dropped 1 base and J dropped 0; count of bases not matched to a gene: 0. The germline CDR1 and CDR2 sequences are DFQATT and SNEGSKA (reference sequence). The CDR3: CSARGLADQETQYF. The part of the CDR3 DNA that was read is TGCAGTGCTAGAGGACTAGCGGACCAAGAGACC.

This clone was detected ten times or more. The read terminates 3 residues ahead of where the CDR3 ends, so the germline J gene completes it. V usage is TRBV6-2 or TRBV6-3 and J usage is TRBJ2-2, with 12 bases identical to TRBD2. Trimming took 2 bases from V and 4 from J; bases not matched to a gene: 2. This CDR3 spans 16 amino acids. CDR1 MNHEY and CDR2 SVGEGT come from the germline V gene. CDR3 DNA (partial): TGTGCCAGCAGTTACCTAGCGGGGGGGCTCACCGGGGAG. Translation gives CASSYLAGGLTGE. The whole CDR3 sequence is CASSYLAGGLTGELFF.

This clone occurred many times. The read terminates 3 residues before the CDR3 end, so the remaining end is supplied by the germline J gene. The chain has TRBV5-4 and TRBJ2-3; 7 positions agree with TRBD2. V was clipped by 5 bases and J by 3 bases; unmatched bases: 9. Germline CDR1 and CDR2: SGHNT and YYREEE (reference sequence). This CDR3 is 15 amino acids long. The CDR3 reads CASSQYASGTDTQYF. CDR3 DNA, as far as it was read: TGTGCCAGCAGTCAGTACGCTAGCGGTACAGATACG.

There are many counts of this clone. Read data end 3 residues before the CDR3 end; the end is taken from the germline J gene. The V call is TRBV18, the J call TRBJ1-1; tentatively, D is TRBD1 (5 bases). V was shortened by 1 base and J by 5 bases, with 11 bases between the two germline ends. The CDR3 runs 14 residues. Per germline, CDR1 KGHSH and CDR2 LQKENI. The CDR3 protein is CASSPRNSGTEAFF. The covered CDR3 bases are TGTGCCAGCTCACCACGCAATTCAGGGACTGAA.

This clone was observed many times. The read gets to within 3 residues of the CDR3 end, and the germline J gene fills in the rest. This sequence joins TRBV30 and TRBJ1-1; 12 bases line up with TRBD1. The CDR3 spans 16 residues. The junction had 13 bases not matched to a gene; V was cut back by 5 bases and J by 6 bases. Germline CDR1 and CDR2: GTSNPN and SVGIG (reference sequence). The DNA read from the CDR3 is TGTGCCTGGGTGCCCGCGCCCGGGACAGGGGGCGCTGAA. As protein: CAWVPAPGTGGAE. The entire CDR3 protein is CAWVPAPGTGGAEAFF.

This clone was counted at least ten times. Read sequence stops 3 residues before the CDR3 end, and the germline J gene provides the missing end. The gene calls are TRBV5-1 and TRBJ2-7; TRBD2 aligns across 9 bases. The CDR3 runs 15 residues. In germline, CDR1 is SGHRS, CDR2 YFSETQ. V lost 4 bases and J lost 0; bases outside the gene matches: 5. Here the CDR3 reads CASSPSGVFSYEQYF. The sequenced part of the CDR3 DNA is TGCGCCAGCAGCCCTAGCGGGGTCTTCTCCTACGAG. Drawing the rest from reference TRBV5-1 and TRBJ2-7, the complete variable domain is KAGVTQTPRYLIKTRGQQVTLSCSPISGHRSVSWYQQTPGQGLQFLFEYFSETQRNKGNFPGRFSGRQFSNSRSEMNVSTLELGDSALYLCASSPSGVFSYEQYFGPGTRLTVT.

This clone has ten or more counts. The read ends 3 residues before the CDR3 terminus; that terminus is restored from the germline J gene. V and J are TRBV4-1 and TRBJ2-5; tentatively, D is TRBD2 (5 bases). Deletions cut 3 bases from V and 7 bases from J, with 15 bases between. CDR3 length: 14 amino acids. Germline V gene data show CDR1 as MGHRA and CDR2 as YSYEKL. This CDR3 reads CASSQPQREGTQYF. Partial CDR3 DNA: TGCGCCAGCAGCCAGCCCCAGAGAGAGGGGACC.

At least ten counts were recorded for this clone. The read stops 3 residues short of the end of the CDR3; the missing end is completed from the germline J gene. The rearrangement links TRBV30 to TRBJ1-2; D perhaps matches TRBD1 (6 bases). The CDR3 is 14 residues long. Germline-derived CDR1 and CDR2 are GTSNPN and SVGIG (reference sequence). CDR3 residues: CAWSVTSRGHGYTF. CDR3 bases read: TGTGCCTGGAGTGTAACCAGTAGGGGACACGGC.

This clone has a count of ten or more. One junction end disagrees with the germline gene, perhaps due to a read error. The CDR3 end falls 3 residues outside the read, so it is completed with the germline J gene. This chain links TRBV4-2 with TRBJ2-3; 7 nucleotides line up with TRBD1. This CDR3 has 15 amino acids. CDR1 LGHNA and CDR2 YNFKEQ come from the germline V gene. CDR3 bases read: TGCGCCAGCAGCCAAGACAGGGCCAGCACAGATACG. Its protein product is CASSQDRASTDT. The full CDR3 reads CASSQDRASTDTQYF.

This clone was found many times. The read stops 3 residues short of the end of the CDR3; the missing end is completed from the germline J gene. The chain carries TRBV19 and TRBJ2-3; tentative D call: TRBD2 (5 bases). CDR1 LNHDA and CDR2 SQIVND come from the germline V gene (reference sequence). CDR3 size: 14 residues. V gave up 2 bases and J gave up 2 bases, with 8 bases separating them. CDR3: CASSISLATDTQYF. The covered CDR3 bases are TGTGCCAGTAGTATAAGTCTAGCCACAGATACG.